This T cell receptor beta chain was recovered during a study of T cell clonality in common variable immunodeficiency. Study-wide results and caveats: Common variable immunodeficiency TCR beta sequences reportedly had fewer deletions and N-nucleotide insertions. Fewer TCRbeta clones were shared among CVID subjects than controls.

This clone appeared a few times. Its specificity is unknown. Read data end 3 residues before the CDR3 end; the end is taken from the germline J gene. The repertoire was sequenced with immunoSEQ multiplex PCR; TCRdb's copy has only in-frame clones and lacks some. The data show about 19,000 clones, with none appearing a single time. Diagnosis required reduced IgG, IgA and/or IgM with specific antibody deficiency. The CDR3 spans 17 residues. J was trimmed by 0 bases and V by 1 base; bases with no gene match: 4. CDR1 is SGHRS, CDR2 YFSETQ, per germline. Sequenced sample: peripheral blood mononuclear cells. The chain links TRBV5-1 to TRBJ2-6; 7 positions agree with TRBD2. The source is a human donor with common variable immunodeficiency. The sequenced part of the CDR3 DNA is TGCGCCAGCAGCTTGCGCGGGGGACGCTCTGGGGCCAACGTC. Amino acid sequence: CASSLRGGRSGANV. The full-length CDR3 reads as CASSLRGGRSGANVLTF.